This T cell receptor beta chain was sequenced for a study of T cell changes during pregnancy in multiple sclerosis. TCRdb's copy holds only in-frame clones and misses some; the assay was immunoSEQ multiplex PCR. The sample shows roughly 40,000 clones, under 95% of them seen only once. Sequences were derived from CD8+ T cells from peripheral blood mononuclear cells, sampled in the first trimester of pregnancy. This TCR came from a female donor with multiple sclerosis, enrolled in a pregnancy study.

The CDR3 sequence is CASSAVGGGTYNEQFF. The DNA of the CDR3 is TGTGCCAGCAGCGCCGTGGGCGGGGGCACCTACAATGAGCAGTTCTTC. This rearrangement joins TRBV9 to TRBJ2-1; tentatively, D is TRBD2 (7 bases). V gave up 3 bases and J gave up 2 bases, with 15 bases separating them. The CDR3 extends over 16 amino acids. The germline CDR1 and CDR2 sequences are SGDLS and YYNGEE. Supplemented by reference TRBV9 and TRBJ2-1, the full variable domain reads DSGVTQTPKHLITATGQRVTLRCSPRSGDLSVYWYQQSLDQGLQFLIQYYNGEERAKGNILERFSAQQFPDLHSELNLSSLELGDSALYFCASSAVGGGTYNEQFFGPGTRLTVL.